This T cell receptor (beta chain) was profiled in a study of CD8 T cells in ankylosing spondylitis. The CDR3 extends over 16 amino acids. Losses at the gene ends were 4 bases for V and 4 bases for J; bases not matched to a gene: 12. Germline values: CDR1 SGHRS, CDR2 YFSETQ. Using its own MiXCR run on the 5' RACE reads, TCRdb lists one record per CDR3 protein. The sample lists around 220,000 distinct CDR3 sequences; roughly 18% were seen once. Study-wide results and limits: Reactive arthritis synovial fluid and blood previously showed some of these motif variants. Made up of several highly homologous variants, a TCR beta motif appeared characteristic of ankylosing spondylitis blood.

In its sample, this clonotype was seen a few times. Its antigen remains unidentified. Sample: blood, either unsorted or a sorted T cell fraction (not recorded which). V gene TRBV5-1 combines with J gene TRBJ1-2, with TRBD1 matching over 8 bases. This clonotype was sampled from a male donor with ankylosing spondylitis. CDR3 sequence reads: CASSLYLTGEFYGYTF. CDR3 DNA: TGCGCCAGCAGCCTATACCTGACAGGGGAATTCTATGGCTACACCTTC.